Sequencing of this TCR beta chain was carried out in a study of patients and donors after allogeneic stem cell transplantation. This clonotype was seen a few times. Germline CDR1 and CDR2: DFQATT and SNEGSKA (reference sequence). V was pared by 1 base and J by 9 bases, with 16 bases between. The CDR3 is 15 residues long. TCRdb processed the RT-PCR reads anew with MiXCR; each CDR3 protein has one entry. The repertoire holds about 410,000 distinct CDR3 sequences, around 16% seen once, with 6% to 8% in the top ten. The rearrangement links TRBV20-1 to TRBJ1-6; possibly TRBD1 for D (5 bases). The sequencing sample was made of blood, either unsorted or a sorted T cell fraction (not recorded which). The origin of this receptor is a human donor who was either an allogeneic HSCT recipient or a stem cell or donor lymphocyte infusion donor (not recorded which). It is not recorded whose cells these are; they may come from a transplant donor. CDR3 residues: CSARVGARVASPLHF. The CDR3 DNA is TGCAGTGCTAGAGTAGGTGCCAGGGTTGCTTCACCCCTCCACTTT.